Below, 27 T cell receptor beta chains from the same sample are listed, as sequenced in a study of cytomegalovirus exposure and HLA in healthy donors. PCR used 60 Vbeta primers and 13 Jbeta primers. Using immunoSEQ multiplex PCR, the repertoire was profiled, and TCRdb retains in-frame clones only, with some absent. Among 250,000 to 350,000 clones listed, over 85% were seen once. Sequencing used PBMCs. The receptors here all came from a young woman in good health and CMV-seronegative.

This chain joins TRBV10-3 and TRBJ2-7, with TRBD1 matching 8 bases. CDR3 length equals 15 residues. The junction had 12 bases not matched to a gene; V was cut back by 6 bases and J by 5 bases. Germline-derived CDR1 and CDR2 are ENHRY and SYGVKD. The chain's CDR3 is CAIRETGERWNEQYF. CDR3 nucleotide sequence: TGTGCCATCAGGGAGACAGGGGAGAGGTGGAACGAGCAGTACTTC.

The CDR3 DNA follows: TGTGCCAGTAGTAAGGGGCCGGTGGGGGCGATGCGCGAGCAGTACTTC. Protein sequence: CASSKGPVGAMREQYF. The chain combines TRBV19 with TRBJ2-7, with D possibly matching TRBD1 (6 bases). The CDR3 sequence is 16 residues long. Germline values: CDR1 LNHDA, CDR2 SQIVND (reference sequence). The V end was cut by 4 bases, the J end by 6 bases, with 22 bases between. Based on the CDR3 plus reference TRBV19 and TRBJ2-7, the full variable domain is DGGITQSPKYLFRKEGQNVTLSCEQNLNHDAMYWYRQDPGQGLRLIYYSQIVNDFQKGDIAEGYSVSREKKESFPLTVTSAQKNPTAFYLCASSKGPVGAMREQYFGPGTRLTVT.

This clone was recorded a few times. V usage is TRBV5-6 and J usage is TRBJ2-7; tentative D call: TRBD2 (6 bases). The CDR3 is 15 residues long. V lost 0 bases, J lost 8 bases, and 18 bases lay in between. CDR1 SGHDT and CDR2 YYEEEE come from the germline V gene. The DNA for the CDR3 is TGTGCCAGCAGCTTGGAAGAGAGGACTACGAAAAAGCAGTACTTC. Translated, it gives CASSLEERTTKKQYF.

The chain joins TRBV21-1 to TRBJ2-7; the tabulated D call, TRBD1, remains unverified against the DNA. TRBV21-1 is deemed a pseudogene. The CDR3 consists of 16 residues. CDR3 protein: CASSRLGAGEGHEQYF. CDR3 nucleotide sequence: TGTGCCAGCAGCAGATTGGGGGCAGGGGAAGGCCACGAGCAGTACTTC.

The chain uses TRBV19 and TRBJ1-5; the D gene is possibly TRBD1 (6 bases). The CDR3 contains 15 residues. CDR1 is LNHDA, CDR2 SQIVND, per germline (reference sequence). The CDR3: CAARGGPYSNQPQHF. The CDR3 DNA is TGTGCAGCAAGGGGGGGACCTTATAGCAATCAGCCCCAGCATTTT.

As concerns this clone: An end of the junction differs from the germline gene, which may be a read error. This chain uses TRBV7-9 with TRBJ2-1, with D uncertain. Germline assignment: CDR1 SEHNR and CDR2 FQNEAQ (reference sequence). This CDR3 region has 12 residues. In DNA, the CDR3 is TGTTCCAGCAGCTTACTCGAGGATGAGCAGTTCTTC. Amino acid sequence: CSSSLLEDEQFF.

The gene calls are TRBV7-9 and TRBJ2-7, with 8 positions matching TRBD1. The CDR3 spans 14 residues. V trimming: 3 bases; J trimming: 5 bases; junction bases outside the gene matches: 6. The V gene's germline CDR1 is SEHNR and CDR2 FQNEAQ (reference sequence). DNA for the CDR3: TGTGCCAGCAGCTTGTCAGGGGGCTTGGACGAGCAGTACTTC. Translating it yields CASSLSGGLDEQYF.

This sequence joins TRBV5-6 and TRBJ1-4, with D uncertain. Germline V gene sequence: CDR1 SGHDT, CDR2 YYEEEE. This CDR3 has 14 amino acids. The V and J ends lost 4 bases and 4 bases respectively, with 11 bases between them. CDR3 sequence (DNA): TGTGCCAGCAGCCTCCTTCTTATTAATGAAAAACTGTTTTTT. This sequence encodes CASSLLLINEKLFF.

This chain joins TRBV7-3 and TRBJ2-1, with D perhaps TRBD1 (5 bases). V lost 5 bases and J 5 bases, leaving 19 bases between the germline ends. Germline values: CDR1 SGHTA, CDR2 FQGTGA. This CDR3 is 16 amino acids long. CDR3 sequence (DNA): TGTGCCAGCAGCCAAAGGGGCGGCTTGGGGCACAATGAGCAGTTCTTC. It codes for CASSQRGGLGHNEQFF.

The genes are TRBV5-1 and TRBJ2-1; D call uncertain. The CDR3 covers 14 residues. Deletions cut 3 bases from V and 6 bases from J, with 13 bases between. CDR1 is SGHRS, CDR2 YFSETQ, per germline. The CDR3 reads CASSSFQLGNEQFF. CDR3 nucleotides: TGCGCCAGCAGCTCGTTCCAGCTAGGCAATGAGCAGTTCTTC.

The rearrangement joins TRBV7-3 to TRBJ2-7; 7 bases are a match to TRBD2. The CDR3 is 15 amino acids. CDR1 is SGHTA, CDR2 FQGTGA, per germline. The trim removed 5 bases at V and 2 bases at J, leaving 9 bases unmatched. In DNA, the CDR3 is TGTGCCAGCAGCCTCAACCCAGCGGGGACCTACGAGCAGTACTTC. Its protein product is CASSLNPAGTYEQYF.

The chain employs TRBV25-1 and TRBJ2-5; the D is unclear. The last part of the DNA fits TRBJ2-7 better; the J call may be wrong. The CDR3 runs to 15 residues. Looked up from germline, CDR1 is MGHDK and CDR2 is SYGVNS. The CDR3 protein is CASSGANSPFYEQYF. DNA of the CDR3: TGTGCCAGCAGTGGGGCGAACTCCCCTTTCTACGAGCAGTACTTC.

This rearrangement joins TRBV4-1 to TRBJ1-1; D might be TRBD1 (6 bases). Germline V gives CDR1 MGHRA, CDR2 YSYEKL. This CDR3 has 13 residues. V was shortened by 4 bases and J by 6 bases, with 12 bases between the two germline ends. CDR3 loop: CASSRTVGAEAFF. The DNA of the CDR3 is TGCGCCAGCAGCCGGACAGTGGGCGCTGAAGCTTTCTTT.

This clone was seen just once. CDR3 in amino acids: CAISDSGGNEQFF. In nucleotides, the CDR3 is TGTGCCATCAGCGACTCCGGGGGGAATGAGCAGTTCTTC. The chain carries TRBV10-3 and TRBJ2-1; 7 nucleotides line up with TRBD2. Looked up from germline, CDR1 is ENHRY and CDR2 is SYGVKD. This CDR3 comprises 13 residues. Trimming cost V 6 bases and J 7 bases; bases outside gene matches: 6.

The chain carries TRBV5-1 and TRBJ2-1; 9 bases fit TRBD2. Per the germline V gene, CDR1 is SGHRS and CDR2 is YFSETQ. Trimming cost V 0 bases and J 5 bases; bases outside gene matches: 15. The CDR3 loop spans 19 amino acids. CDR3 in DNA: TGCGCCAGCAGCTTGGTGAGCGGGGGAGCTAGCGGGGTTGACAATGAGCAGTTCTTC. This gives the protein CASSLVSGGASGVDNEQFF.

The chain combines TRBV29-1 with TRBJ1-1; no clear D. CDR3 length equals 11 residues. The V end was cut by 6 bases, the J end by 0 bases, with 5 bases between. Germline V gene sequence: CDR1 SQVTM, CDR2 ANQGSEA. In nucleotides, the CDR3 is TGCAGCGTCGGGATGAACACTGAAGCTTTCTTT. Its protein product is CSVGMNTEAFF. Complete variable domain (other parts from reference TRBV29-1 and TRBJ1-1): SAVISQKPSRDICQRGTSLTIQCQVDSQVTMMFWYRQQPGQSLTLIATANQGSEATYESGFVIDKFPISRPNLTFSTLTVSNMSPEDSSIYLCSVGMNTEAFFGQGTRLTVV.

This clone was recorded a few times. DNA for the CDR3: TGTGCCAGCAGCGCCGCAACAGGGGGGCTCTCCTACGAGCAGTACTTC. It codes for CASSAATGGLSYEQYF. The chain uses TRBV5-6 and TRBJ2-7; 8 bases fit TRBD1. Germline V gene lookup returns CDR1 SGHDT and CDR2 YYEEEE. The CDR3 is 16 residues long. Losses at the gene ends were 4 bases for V and 0 bases for J; bases not matched to a gene: 9.

The DNA for the CDR3 is TGTGCCAGCAGCAAAGGTGAGGTCGTCTATGGCAATCAGCCCCAGCATTTT. As protein: CASSKGEVVYGNQPQHF. The chain has TRBV21-1 and TRBJ1-5. TRBV21-1 is recorded as a pseudogene. CDR3 length: 17 residues.

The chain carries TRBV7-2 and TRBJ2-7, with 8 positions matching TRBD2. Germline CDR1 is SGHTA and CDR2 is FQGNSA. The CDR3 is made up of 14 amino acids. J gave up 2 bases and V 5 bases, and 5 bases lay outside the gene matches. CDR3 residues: CASSRTSLAYEQYF. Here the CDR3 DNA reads TGTGCCAGCAGCCGGACTAGCTTAGCCTACGAGCAGTACTTC.

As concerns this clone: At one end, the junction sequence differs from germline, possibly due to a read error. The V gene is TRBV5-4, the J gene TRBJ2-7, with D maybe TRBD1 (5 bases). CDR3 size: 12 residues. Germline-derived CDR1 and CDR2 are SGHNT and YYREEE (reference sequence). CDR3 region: CAGSLGAYEQYF. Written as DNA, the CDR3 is TGTGCCGGCAGCTTAGGGGCCTACGAGCAGTACTTC.

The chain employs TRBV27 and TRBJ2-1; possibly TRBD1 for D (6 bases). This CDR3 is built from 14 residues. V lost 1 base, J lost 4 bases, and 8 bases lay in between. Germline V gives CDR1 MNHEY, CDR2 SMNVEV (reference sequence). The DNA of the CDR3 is TGTGCCAGCAGTTTATGGCAGGGGTACAATGAGCAGTTCTTC. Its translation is CASSLWQGYNEQFF.

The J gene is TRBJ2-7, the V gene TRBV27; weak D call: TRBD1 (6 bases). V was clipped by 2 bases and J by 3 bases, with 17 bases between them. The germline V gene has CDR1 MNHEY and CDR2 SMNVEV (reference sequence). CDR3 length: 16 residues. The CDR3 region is CASSLKFGTGYYEQYF. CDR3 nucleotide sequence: TGTGCCAGCAGTTTAAAATTTGGTACAGGGTACTACGAGCAGTACTTC.

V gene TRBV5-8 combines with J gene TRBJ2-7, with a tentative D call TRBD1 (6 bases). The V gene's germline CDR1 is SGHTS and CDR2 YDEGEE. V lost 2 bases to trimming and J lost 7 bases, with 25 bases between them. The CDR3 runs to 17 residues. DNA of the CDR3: TGTGCCAGCAGCTTCCGTCTTAAAGGGGGACACCCGGGAGAGCAGTACTTC. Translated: CASSFRLKGGHPGEQYF.

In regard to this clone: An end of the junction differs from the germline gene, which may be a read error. The CDR3 loop is CSSSLLSNTEAFF. CDR3 coding DNA: TGTTCCAGCAGCTTACTCTCGAACACTGAAGCTTTCTTT. V gene TRBV7-9 combines with J gene TRBJ1-1; D not resolved. The germline gives CDR1 SEHNR, CDR2 FQNEAQ (reference sequence). The CDR3 is made up of 13 amino acids.

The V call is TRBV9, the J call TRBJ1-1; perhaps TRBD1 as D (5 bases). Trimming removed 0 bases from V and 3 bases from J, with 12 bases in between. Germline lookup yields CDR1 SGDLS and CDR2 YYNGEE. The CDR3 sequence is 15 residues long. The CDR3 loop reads CASSVDGLGHTEAFF. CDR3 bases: TGTGCCAGCAGCGTAGATGGGTTGGGGCACACTGAAGCTTTCTTT.

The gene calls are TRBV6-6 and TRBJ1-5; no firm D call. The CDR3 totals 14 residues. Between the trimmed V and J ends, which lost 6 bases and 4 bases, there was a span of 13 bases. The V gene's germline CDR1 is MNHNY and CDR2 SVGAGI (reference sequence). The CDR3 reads CASRRPGENQPQHF. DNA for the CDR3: TGTGCCAGCAGGAGACCGGGTGAGAATCAGCCCCAGCATTTT.

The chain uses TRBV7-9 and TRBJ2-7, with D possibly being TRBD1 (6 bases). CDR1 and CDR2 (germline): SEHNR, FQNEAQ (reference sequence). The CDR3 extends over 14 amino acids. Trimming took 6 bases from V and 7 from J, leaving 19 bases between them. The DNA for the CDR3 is TGTGCCAGCAGTCGACCTTCGCAGGGGTGGGAGCAGTACTTC. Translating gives CASSRPSQGWEQYF.